These T cell receptor beta chains were read from a single sample in a study of blood T cell repertoires in COVID-19. The assay was immunoSEQ multiplex PCR, and TCRdb's table has in-frame clones only and misses some. The profile shows a few hundred thousand clones, around nine tenths of them singletons. Sample: peripheral blood. The receptor set was obtained from a woman in her seventies with active or convalescent COVID-19. Both conserved end residues are part of each CDR3. A D gene is named only where the DNA matches it firmly. Some rows mark clone size as missing; the rest say once, few, many or name a class of expanded clone.

abundance,j_gene,d_gene,len,v_gene,CDR3aa,CDR3nt
NA,TRBJ2-3,TRBD2,17,TRBV2,CATPLEVRGLLTDTQYF,TGTGCCACCCCGCTGGAGGTGAGGGGACTACTCACAGATACGCAGTATTTT
few,TRBJ1-6,NA,14,TRBV10-1,CASSTGMGNSPLHF,TGCGCCAGCAGCACAGGGATGGGGAATTCACCCCTCCACTTT
NA,TRBJ1-1,NA,12,TRBV12-5,CASRSLNTEAFF,TGTGCTAGTCGTAGTTTGAACACTGAAGCTTTCTTT
once,TRBJ2-6,NA,15,TRBV9,CASSLGHSGANVLTF,TGTGCCAGCAGCCTCGGACACTCTGGGGCCAACGTCCTGACTTTC
NA,TRBJ2-1,TRBD2,16,TRBV6-2/TRBV6-3,CASSPALAGVVIEQFF,TGTGCCAGCAGCCCCGCGTTAGCGGGGGTGGTGATTGAGCAGTTCTTC
NA,TRBJ2-5,NA,13,TRBV6-2/TRBV6-3,CASSYGGWETQYF,TGTGCCAGCAGTTATGGGGGCTGGGAGACCCAGTACTTC
NA,TRBJ2-2,TRBD2,18,TRBV4-3,CASSQVSIAGGYTGELFF,TGCGCCAGCAGCCAAGTATCTATAGCGGGGGGATATACCGGGGAGCTGTTTTTT
NA,TRBJ1-1,TRBD1,16,TRBV7-2,CASSLAGGGGNTEAFF,TGTGCCAGCAGCTTAGCAGGAGGGGGCGGGAACACTGAAGCTTTCTTT
NA,TRBJ1-3,NA,15,TRBV6-5,CASSSSGRAGNTIYF,TGTGCCAGCAGCTCATCGGGCAGGGCTGGAAACACCATATATTTT
NA,TRBJ2-3,NA,15,TRBV7-3,CASSFGAGPTDTQYF,TGTGCCAGCAGCTTTGGGGCAGGTCCCACAGATACGCAGTATTTT